These 6 T cell receptor beta chains came from one sample sequenced in a study of cytomegalovirus exposure and HLA in healthy donors. The PCR had 60 Vbeta and 13 Jbeta primers. Clones were read by immunoSEQ multiplex PCR, and TCRdb kept only the in-frame ones, dropping some. The table records approximately 140,000 clones, more than 60% of them present only once. The sample consisted of PBMCs. These receptors all come from a female donor in good health and CMV-seronegative.

The chain links TRBV19 to TRBJ1-4; no clear D gene. The CDR3 totals 14 residues. Germline CDR1 and CDR2: LNHDA and SQIVND (reference sequence). V lost 10 bases, J lost 7 bases, and 19 bases lay in between. This chain's CDR3 is CATSFDGYSEKLFF. CDR3 sequence (DNA): TGTGCCACCTCCTTCGATGGTTATAGTGAAAAACTGTTTTTT. The full variable domain, its missing parts supplied by reference TRBV19 and TRBJ1-4, is DGGITQSPKYLFRKEGQNVTLSCEQNLNHDAMYWYRQDPGQGLRLIYYSQIVNDFQKGDIAEGYSVSREKKESFPLTVTSAQKNPTAFYLCATSFDGYSEKLFFGSGTQLSVL.

This clone was observed once. CDR3 in amino acids: CASRPGGHSSGANVLTF. CDR3 in DNA: TGTGCCAGTAGACCCGGGGGGCATAGCTCTGGGGCCAACGTCCTGACTTTC. The chain joins TRBV19 to TRBJ2-6; D perhaps matches TRBD2 (7 bases). The CDR3 has 17 amino acids. Trimming removed 6 bases from V and 0 bases from J, with 15 bases in between. Germline CDR1 LNHDA, CDR2 SQIVND (reference sequence).

This chain links TRBV9 with TRBJ2-1; 8 bases are shared with TRBD2. Germline V gene lookup returns CDR1 SGDLS and CDR2 YYNGEE. Trimming cost V 4 bases and J 1 base; bases outside gene matches: 7. The CDR3 is made up of 16 amino acids. The CDR3 region has the DNA TGTGCCAGCAGCCCCGGCGGGAGGACGTCCTACAATGAGCAGTTCTTC. It specifies CASSPGGRTSYNEQFF.

The chain joins TRBV7-3 to TRBJ2-5; TRBD1 matches 8 bases. V was clipped by 2 bases and J by 5 bases; unmatched bases: 7. Per the germline V gene, CDR1 is SGHTA and CDR2 is FQGTGA. This CDR3 spans 15 amino acids. CDR3 region: CASSLFQGARETQYF. The CDR3 coding sequence is TGTGCCAGCAGCTTATTTCAGGGGGCGCGGGAGACCCAGTACTTC.

This clone was found once. The chain is built from TRBV7-2 and TRBJ1-2; 7 bases map to TRBD1. This CDR3 is built from 15 residues. Losses at the gene ends were 7 bases for V and 0 bases for J; bases not matched to a gene: 8. CDR1 SGHTA and CDR2 FQGNSA come from the germline V gene. The CDR3 is CASTAVGTANYGYTF. The CDR3 nucleotides are TGTGCCAGCACCGCCGTCGGGACAGCTAACTATGGCTACACCTTC.

The V call is TRBV5-1, the J call TRBJ1-1; D not certain. Germline-derived CDR1 and CDR2 are SGHRS and YFSETQ. Trimming removed 0 bases at V and 0 bases at J, with 12 bases between. This CDR3 region has 16 residues. The CDR3 loop reads CASSLDSKGMNTEAFF. The CDR3 DNA sequence: TGCGCCAGCAGCTTGGACAGTAAAGGTATGAACACTGAAGCTTTCTTT.